The entry that follows covers one T cell receptor (beta chain) sequence. This clonotype was detected a few times. Which antigen it targets is not known. No base-level quality is on record; no much larger clone is a single base apart. To demonstrate the VDJtools post-analysis software, TCR beta repertoires were profiled from the peripheral blood of about 13 young patients with multiple sclerosis. The multiple sclerosis patients were children and adolescents between roughly 6 and 16 years of age. The entry originates in a study of post-analysis software for immune sequencing data (dated by TCRdb to the mid-2010s). With respect to the entire study: Relapsing-remitting, secondary progressive and progressive-relapsing multiple sclerosis were recorded as disease courses, and subtype annotation was lacking for some patients. The patient repertoires were compared against 11 previously published healthy control repertoires obtained from donors aged roughly 6 to 25 years. A subset of samples was prepared in parallel using single-end sample barcoding, then pooled and co-amplified after Illumina adapter ligation.

The library was built by means of PCR. The reads were generated on an Illumina HiSeq 2500. Unique molecular identifiers were incorporated into TCR beta cDNA libraries to reduce PCR and sequencing biases. Per 1 to 10 million input T cells, approximately 500,000 cDNA molecules were obtained, such that each molecule approximated one T cell. Patient libraries were prepared and sequenced with the same protocol used for the earlier healthy control dataset. Within a given batch, samples were prepared together, multiplexed and sequenced on the same HiSeq lane. The study's processing was this. Raw barcoded reads were processed with MIGEC, and single-read molecular identifier groups were discarded before consensus assembly and CDR3 extraction. Clonotype tables were post-analysed with VDJtools, normalizing diversity by down-sampling all datasets to the smallest sample size. To correct batch-related cross-sample contamination, repertoire overlap clustering matched CDR3 amino acid sequences but not nucleotide sequences. TCRdb reanalyzed the raw reads on its own, using fastp at Q25 for trimming and MiXCR for clone calling, and kept in-frame beta chains. Every entry covers one CDR3 protein and lists the most common genes and DNA from its rows. These V and J calls are TCRdb output, not the study's own analysis. This sample is represented by approximately 730,000 distinct CDR3 sequences; around 45% of them were singletons. Roughly 4.5% of the sample lies in the top ten.

General findings and caveats noted by the study authors: Significantly lower normalized Chao1 diversity was found in multiple sclerosis patients than in controls, suggesting substantial peripheral T-cell clonal expansion. Strong co-clustering of samples prepared in the same batch was shown by direct clustering with F measure, prompting a batch-effect correction. The multiple sclerosis patient group was slightly younger than the control group. Significantly higher frequencies in patients than in controls were found for roughly five TRBV segments, including TRBV5-6, TRBV5-1 and TRBV20-1.

The V end loses 3 bases and the J end loses 4 bases, and a stretch of 9 bases separates them. The CDR3 goes from the cysteine to the phenylalanine over 14 residues. CDR3 DNA only is kept here, 42 bases in frame from base 1. CDR1 SEHNR and CDR2 FQNEAQ are derived from the germline V gene (reference sequence). Source material: blood. The chain is made from TRBV7-9 and TRBJ1-4, with the D gene not confidently named. This receptor was taken from a girl aged 10 to 17 with multiple sclerosis. The CDR3 protein: CASSLGGRNEKLFF. DNA sequence: TGTGCCAGCAGCTTGGGCGGCCGTAATGAAAAACTGTTTTTT.